The subject of this entry is one T cell receptor beta chain. The target antigen is unknown. The PCR was carried out with 60 Vbeta primers and 13 Jbeta primers. TCRdb's copy holds only in-frame clones and misses some; the assay was immunoSEQ multiplex PCR. The sample totals 150,000 to 200,000 clones. This sample is drawn from a study of cytomegalovirus exposure and HLA in healthy donors. Study outcomes and limitations: Some TCR beta chains (about 180 of them) were listed as cytomegalovirus-associated. A later analysis found common viral pathogens apparently linked to several of the most significant clusters. In a later analysis, about 17,000 TCR beta sequences were associated with HLA alleles at 0.05 false discovery rate.

Per germline, CDR1 SEHNR and CDR2 FQNEAQ (reference sequence). V trimming: 0 bases; J trimming: 8 bases; junction bases outside the gene matches: 3. The length of the CDR3 is 13 residues. The source material was PBMCs. This receptor was identified in a man aged 25 to 40 in good health and CMV-seronegative. The chain carries TRBV7-9 and TRBJ1-1, with 7 bases fitting TRBD1. The CDR3 region is CASSLAGGQEAFF. As DNA, the CDR3 is TGTGCCAGCAGCTTAGCGGGGGGACAGGAAGCTTTCTTT.